This T cell receptor beta chain derives from a study of cytomegalovirus exposure and HLA in healthy donors. In the PCR, 60 Vbeta and 13 Jbeta primers were used. Sequenced by immunoSEQ multiplex PCR; TCRdb stores in-frame clones only, minus some. The table lists roughly 90,000 clones, roughly 82% of them singletons. Notes on this clone: What it binds is unknown.

Per germline, CDR1 MNHEY and CDR2 SMNVEV (reference sequence). CDR3 length: 17 residues. Losses at the gene ends were 3 bases for V and 8 bases for J; bases not matched to a gene: 9. Study-level findings and limits: Donor immune exposure was known only as CMV serostatus.

The rearrangement joins TRBV27 to TRBJ2-1; 14 nucleotides align to TRBD2. Sequencing was done on a sample of PBMCs. This sequence originates from a man younger than 45 in good health and CMV-seropositive. CDR3 in DNA: TGTGCCAGCAGTTTCAATCGACTAGCGGGAGGGCCAGATGAGCAGTTCTTC. It encodes CASSFNRLAGGPDEQFF.